Reported below is one T cell receptor beta chain. In the authors' methods: Using reference gene primer amplification, nucleated cell counts were estimated. Here immunoSEQ multiplex PCR was the method, and the copy in TCRdb shows in-frame clones only, minus some. V and J calls and clone size are given by that table; D and trimming were obtained from the DNA. The sample yields about 150,000 clones, 75% to 90% seen once. Germline V lookup: CDR1 GTSNPN, CDR2 SVGIG (reference sequence). The V gene end was trimmed by 1 base and the J gene end by 2 bases; junction bases not matched to a gene: 11. The CDR3 runs to 16 residues. The sample comes from a study of blood T cell repertoires in COVID-19. Study-wide context: Sites in the United States, Italy and Spain provided acute and convalescent COVID-19 samples. In each case, the material was cDNA or gDNA derived from T cells, B-cell-depleted T cells, or PBMCs.

This clonotype was obtained from a woman aged 55-69 years with acute or convalescent COVID-19. The V gene is TRBV30, the J gene TRBJ2-7; 7 positions match TRBD1. The sequenced sample consisted of peripheral blood. CDR3 in amino acids: CAWSARLKQGPYEQYF. The CDR3 region has the DNA TGTGCCTGGAGTGCACGCCTAAAACAGGGGCCCTACGAGCAGTACTTC.